What follows is one TCR beta chain and its context. Its antigen is undetermined. This CDR3 spans 19 amino acids. V lost 2 bases to trimming and J lost 2 bases, with 21 bases between them. Germline V gene lookup returns CDR1 LNHDA and CDR2 SQIVND (reference sequence). TCRdb used MiXCR to reprocess the reads, holding one entry per CDR3 protein. This sample has approximately 300,000 distinct CDR3 sequences; roughly 29% occur once, and the top ten carry 20%. The record originates from a study of T cell repertoires in cytomegalovirus infection. Here the sequenced sample was cultured PBMCs, taken from culture after CMV antigen stimulation. V and J are TRBV19 and TRBJ2-2, with a weak D call TRBD2 (6 bases). This TCR came from a human donor in good health (CMV status not recorded). Some clones in this sample may be carry-over from other donors' samples. CDR3 sequence: CASSIISSVLAANTGELFF. The DNA for the CDR3 is TGTGCCAGTAGTATAATCAGCTCAGTACTAGCCGCTAACACCGGGGAGCTGTTTTTT.